This T cell receptor beta chain is drawn from a study of blood T cell repertoires in COVID-19. Study background: COVID-19 samples collected from the United States, Italy and Spain covered acute and convalescent phases. The analysed material was cDNA or gDNA that came from T cells, B-cell-depleted T cells, or PBMCs.

This clone appeared a single time. V shed 10 bases, J shed 5 bases, and the junction held 7 bases outside the gene matches. The CDR3 runs to 12 residues. CDR1 MNHEY and CDR2 SVGAGI come from the germline V gene. Original processing methods: Estimation of nucleated cell counts was performed using reference gene primer amplification. Data came from immunoSEQ multiplex PCR; TCRdb stores just in-frame clones and leaves some out. The DNA was the basis for D and trimming; V, J and clone size are from that table. The repertoire has tens of thousands of clones, around 86% of them found once; the top ten carry approximately 16%.

Sequences were obtained from peripheral blood. The gene calls are TRBV6-5 and TRBJ2-5; the match to TRBD1 covers 7 bases. This sequence was found in a man aged 55-75 years with active or convalescent COVID-19. Here the CDR3 reads CATTRGSETQYF. The CDR3 DNA follows: TGTGCCACTACCAGGGGGTCGGAGACCCAGTACTTC.